Listed below are T cell receptor beta chains from one sample, sequenced in a study of T-cell memory formation after mild COVID-19. Using its own MiXCR run on the 5' RACE reads, TCRdb lists one record per CDR3 protein. In the table there are about 190,000 distinct CDR3 sequences, about a sixth of which are singletons. What was sequenced was PBMCs or a T cell subset sorted from them (not recorded which). Receptors originate from an adult woman who had mild COVID-19 (a few samples of this study predate the infection). Cell type and time point are not known. Both conserved end residues are part of each CDR3. Fields, in order: clone size, V gene, J gene, D gene, CDR3 protein, CDR3 DNA. D genes are given only for firm matches. The size entry is marked missing in some rows and otherwise reads once, few, many or a size class.

clone_size: -
v_call: TRBV12-3/TRBV12-4
j_call: TRBJ1-6
d_call: -
cdr3_aa: CASSFMQGLYNSPLHF
cdr3_nt: TGTGCCAGCAGTTTTATGCAGGGCCTCTATAATTCACCCCTCCACTTT

clone_size: -
v_call: TRBV12-3/TRBV12-4
j_call: TRBJ1-2
d_call: TRBD1
cdr3_aa: CASSRTGAERYGYTF
cdr3_nt: TGTGCCAGCAGTCGGACAGGGGCGGAGAGGTATGGCTACACCTTC

clone_size: few
v_call: TRBV21-1
j_call: TRBJ2-2
d_call: -
cdr3_aa: CASSKASSGTSGRKNTGELFF
cdr3_nt: TGTGCCAGCAGCAAAGCCTCCTCCGGGACTAGCGGGAGAAAGAACACCGGGGAGCTGTTTTTT

clone_size: few
v_call: TRBV7-2
j_call: TRBJ2-1
d_call: TRBD2
cdr3_aa: CASSLEALAGPNEQFF
cdr3_nt: TGTGCCAGCAGCTTAGAGGCACTAGCGGGGCCAAATGAGCAGTTCTTC

clone_size: many
v_call: TRBV27
j_call: TRBJ1-2
d_call: TRBD1
cdr3_aa: CASSSRTGAKGYTF
cdr3_nt: TGTGCCAGCAGTTCGCGGACAGGGGCGAAAGGCTACACCTTC

clone_size: many
v_call: TRBV4-3
j_call: TRBJ2-7
d_call: -
cdr3_aa: CASSQDLGGSYEQYF
cdr3_nt: TGCGCCAGCAGCCAAGATCTGGGCGGCTCCTACGAGCAGTACTTC

clone_size: -
v_call: TRBV7-3
j_call: TRBJ1-6
d_call: -
cdr3_aa: CASSYGWDANSPLHF
cdr3_nt: TGTGCCAGCAGTTATGGCTGGGACGCAAATTCACCCCTCCACTTT

clone_size: -
v_call: TRBV18
j_call: TRBJ2-1
d_call: TRBD2
cdr3_aa: CASSPGLAGGYIDEQFF
cdr3_nt: TGTGCCAGCTCACCCGGACTAGCGGGAGGGTATATCGATGAGCAGTTCTTC

clone_size: -
v_call: TRBV5-1
j_call: TRBJ2-3
d_call: TRBD2
cdr3_aa: CASSLAAAGEADTQYF
cdr3_nt: TGCGCCAGCAGCTTGGCCGCAGCGGGGGAGGCAGATACGCAGTATTTT

clone_size: many
v_call: TRBV12-3/TRBV12-4
j_call: TRBJ2-5
d_call: -
cdr3_aa: CASSLVETQYF
cdr3_nt: TGTGCCAGCAGCTTAGTGGAGACCCAGTACTTC

clone_size: -
v_call: TRBV5-1
j_call: TRBJ1-6
d_call: TRBD1
cdr3_aa: CASSLEGQGRPPLHF
cdr3_nt: TGCGCCAGCAGCTTGGAGGGACAGGGTAGGCCACCCCTCCACTTT

clone_size: -
v_call: TRBV20-1
j_call: TRBJ2-7
d_call: TRBD2
cdr3_aa: CSARPVTSGGLYEQYF
cdr3_nt: TGCAGTGCTAGACCCGTCACTAGCGGGGGGCTATACGAGCAGTACTTC

clone_size: many
v_call: TRBV30
j_call: TRBJ2-5
d_call: TRBD1
cdr3_aa: CAWSPKDRVQYF
cdr3_nt: TGTGCCTGGAGTCCAAAGGACAGGGTCCAGTACTTC

clone_size: -
v_call: TRBV6-5
j_call: TRBJ2-7
d_call: TRBD1
cdr3_aa: CASTAVGTGSYEQYF
cdr3_nt: TGTGCCAGCACCGCGGTGGGGACAGGATCCTACGAGCAGTACTTC

clone_size: many
v_call: TRBV6-1
j_call: TRBJ1-2
d_call: -
cdr3_aa: CASSTNYGYTF
cdr3_nt: TGTGCCAGCAGTACTAACTATGGCTACACCTTC

clone_size: -
v_call: TRBV25-1
j_call: TRBJ1-1
d_call: -
cdr3_aa: CASSDEARGTEAFF
cdr3_nt: TGTGCCAGCAGTGATGAGGCCCGAGGCACTGAAGCTTTCTTT

clone_size: -
v_call: TRBV7-3
j_call: TRBJ2-1
d_call: TRBD2
cdr3_aa: CASSLTAGDNEQFF
cdr3_nt: TGTGCCAGCAGCTTAACAGCGGGGGATAATGAGCAGTTCTTC

clone_size: few
v_call: TRBV3-1
j_call: TRBJ2-7
d_call: TRBD1
cdr3_aa: CASSQGGDRANYEQYF
cdr3_nt: TGTGCCAGCAGCCAAGGAGGGGACAGGGCCAACTACGAGCAGTACTTC

clone_size: few
v_call: TRBV5-1
j_call: TRBJ2-2
d_call: -
cdr3_aa: CASSPMTANTGELFF
cdr3_nt: TGCGCCAGCAGCCCGATGACAGCGAACACCGGGGAGCTGTTTTTT

clone_size: -
v_call: TRBV7-9
j_call: TRBJ1-1
d_call: -
cdr3_aa: CASVRGRRNTEAFF
cdr3_nt: TGTGCCAGCGTTCGGGGGCGAAGGAACACTGAAGCTTTCTTT

clone_size: few
v_call: TRBV20-1
j_call: TRBJ1-1
d_call: -
cdr3_aa: CSAYDTEAFF
cdr3_nt: TGCAGTGCCTACGACACTGAAGCTTTCTTT